The 26 T cell receptor beta chains below were found in one sample sequenced in a study of T cell changes during pregnancy in multiple sclerosis. Sequenced by immunoSEQ multiplex PCR; TCRdb stores in-frame clones only, minus some. The table records roughly 46,000 clones, approximately 92% of them present only once. The material sequenced was CD8+ T cells from peripheral blood mononuclear cells, taken after pregnancy. The receptors here all came from a female donor with multiple sclerosis, enrolled in a pregnancy study.

The rearrangement uses TRBV7-9 and TRBJ2-7; D might be TRBD1 (6 bases). This CDR3 is 12 amino acids long. V lost 4 bases and J lost 3, with 7 bases in between. The germline CDR1 and CDR2 sequences are SEHNR and FQNEAQ (reference sequence). For the CDR3, the DNA is TGTGCCAGCAGCTCAGGGGACTACGAGCAGTACTTC. This translates into CASSSGDYEQYF.

This clone was recorded once. This chain connects TRBV11-2 to TRBJ2-7; 9 bases are a match to TRBD1. Germline CDR1 reads SGHAT; CDR2 reads FQNNGV. The trim removed 0 bases at V and 3 bases at J, leaving 3 bases unmatched. The CDR3 covers 15 residues. CDR3 sequence reads: CASSLDPGQGYEQYF. As DNA, the CDR3 is TGTGCCAGCAGCTTAGACCCGGGACAGGGCTACGAGCAGTACTTC.

The chain has TRBV19 and TRBJ2-7, with D possibly TRBD1 on 6 matching bases. The CDR3 has 14 amino acids. Germline-derived CDR1 and CDR2 are LNHDA and SQIVND (reference sequence). V was trimmed by 5 bases and J by 2 bases, leaving 13 bases between them. The CDR3 DNA sequence: TGTGCCAGTAGTTCGCGGACAGCGACCTACGAGCAGTACTTC. As protein: CASSSRTATYEQYF.

Written as DNA, the CDR3 is TGCAGCGTTGAAGAAGGAGGCGCTGAAGCTTTCTTT. Translating gives CSVEEGGAEAFF. This sequence joins TRBV29-1 and TRBJ1-1; D call uncertain. Between the trimmed V and J ends, which lost 0 bases and 6 bases, there was a span of 8 bases. Germline V gene data show CDR1 as SQVTM and CDR2 as ANQGSEA. The CDR3 has 12 amino acids.

The chain employs TRBV6-1 and TRBJ2-5, with 7 bases that match TRBD2. Germline V CDR1 and CDR2: MNHNS, SASEGT. This CDR3 comprises 15 residues. The V gene end was trimmed by 6 bases and the J gene end by 5 bases; junction bases not matched to a gene: 12. The CDR3 loop reads CASRLGEAGSETQYF. The CDR3 nucleotides read TGTGCCAGCAGGTTAGGGGAAGCGGGGTCGGAGACCCAGTACTTC.

The rearrangement joins TRBV11-2 to TRBJ2-3, with 8 bases fitting TRBD2. Germline values: CDR1 SGHAT, CDR2 FQNNGV. This CDR3 is 16 amino acids long. V shed 1 base and J 3 bases; nucleotides not matched to a gene: 6. CDR3 in amino acids: CASSLAGGGWTDTQYF. The CDR3 bases are TGTGCCAGCAGCTTAGCGGGGGGGGGTTGGACAGATACGCAGTATTTT. The complete variable domain, with remaining parts taken from reference TRBV11-2 and TRBJ2-3, reads EAGVAQSPRYKIIEKRQSVAFWCNPISGHATLYWYQQILGQGPKLLIQFQNNGVVDDSQLPKDRFSAERLKGVDSTLKIQPAKLEDSAVYLCASSLAGGGWTDTQYFGPGTRLTVL.

The chain has TRBV29-1 and TRBJ2-2; 7 bases map to TRBD1. CDR3 length: 15 residues. The ends lost 6 bases at V and 0 bases at J; junction bases unmatched: 7. Germline V gene data show CDR1 as SQVTM and CDR2 as ANQGSEA. CDR3 DNA: TGCAGCGTCACATCCGGGACAGCGAACACCGGGGAGCTGTTTTTT. This sequence encodes CSVTSGTANTGELFF.

The chain combines TRBV7-9 with TRBJ2-2; possibly TRBD1 for D (6 bases). This CDR3 is built from 17 residues. CDR1 is SEHNR and CDR2 is FQNEAQ in the germline V gene (reference sequence). V was pared by 4 bases and J by 9 bases, with 24 bases between. In nucleotides, the CDR3 is TGTGCCAGCAGCTCCCTCGTAGGAGGACAGACCACGCGGGAGCTGTTTTTT. Its protein product is CASSSLVGGQTTRELFF.

J is TRBJ1-2 and V is TRBV7-9; D is possibly TRBD1 (6 bases). Germline V lookup: CDR1 SEHNR, CDR2 FQNEAQ (reference sequence). V was pared by 5 bases and J by 6 bases, with 16 bases between. The CDR3 runs to 14 residues. CDR3 sequence (DNA): TGTGCCAGCAGCCTACCAGGGGCCGCCCATGGCTACACCTTC. It translates to CASSLPGAAHGYTF.

V usage is TRBV27 and J usage is TRBJ1-1; TRBD1 matches at 7 bases. Germline loops: CDR1 MNHEY, CDR2 SMNVEV (reference sequence). This CDR3 region has 14 residues. V shed 6 bases, J shed 2 bases, and the junction held 6 bases outside the gene matches. In DNA form, the CDR3 reads TGTGCCAGCAGACCCGGGACAGCTAACACTGAAGCTTTCTTT. Amino acids: CASRPGTANTEAFF.

The rearrangement links TRBV2 to TRBJ2-7, with TRBD2 matching 8 bases. CDR1 is SNHLY and CDR2 is FYNNEI in the germline V gene. CDR3 size: 15 residues. Unmatched junction bases numbered 8, after V lost 7 bases and J lost 0 bases. The CDR3 nucleotides read TGTGCCAGCACTAAGGGCGGGGGGAGCTCCTACGAGCAGTACTTC. Its translation: CASTKGGGSSYEQYF.

This clone was seen a single time. The chain employs TRBV4-1 and TRBJ2-1; 9 nucleotides match TRBD2. This CDR3 comprises 15 residues. The ends lost 1 base at V and 7 bases at J; junction bases unmatched: 5. Germline CDR1 is MGHRA and CDR2 is YSYEKL. CDR3 amino acids: CASSQGYLAGNEQFF. CDR3 bases: TGCGCCAGCAGCCAAGGATACCTAGCGGGGAATGAGCAGTTCTTC.

The chain carries TRBV7-9 and TRBJ2-7, with D perhaps matching TRBD1 (5 bases). V lost 5 bases, J lost 3 bases, and 11 bases lay in between. The germline V gene has CDR1 SEHNR and CDR2 FQNEAQ (reference sequence). The CDR3 covers 13 residues. The CDR3 region is CASSAQEFYEQYF. CDR3 in DNA: TGTGCCAGCAGCGCACAGGAATTCTACGAGCAGTACTTC. Complete variable domain (other parts from reference TRBV7-9 and TRBJ2-7): DTGVSQNPRHKITKRGQNVTFRCDPISEHNRLYWYRQTLGQGPEFLTYFQNEAQLEKSRLLSDRFSAERPKGSFSTLEIQRTEQGDSAMYLCASSAQEFYEQYFGPGTRLTVT.

This clone was found once. The chain carries TRBV9 and TRBJ2-1, with 8 bases aligning to TRBD2. This CDR3 is built from 16 residues. Per the germline V gene, CDR1 is SGDLS and CDR2 is YYNGEE. The J segment lost 4 bases and the V segment lost 0 bases, leaving 6 bases of the junction unmatched. Here the CDR3 reads CASSVAPAGDYNEQFF. The CDR3 region has the DNA TGTGCCAGCAGCGTAGCTCCAGCGGGGGATTACAATGAGCAGTTCTTC. Full variable domain (missing parts from reference TRBV9 and TRBJ2-1): DSGVTQTPKHLITATGQRVTLRCSPRSGDLSVYWYQQSLDQGLQFLIQYYNGEERAKGNILERFSAQQFPDLHSELNLSSLELGDSALYFCASSVAPAGDYNEQFFGPGTRLTVL.

This rearrangement joins TRBV12-5 to TRBJ1-2; D might be TRBD1 (6 bases). This CDR3 is built from 15 residues. Germline V gene data show CDR1 as LGHNT and CDR2 as FRNRAP. The V end lost 6 bases, the J end lost 4 bases, and 18 bases lay between the germline ends. The CDR3 reads CASGSVGGGPYGYTF. The CDR3 DNA reads as TGTGCTAGTGGCTCGGTCGGGGGGGGCCCCTATGGCTACACCTTC. The variable domain in full, completed from reference TRBV12-5 and TRBJ1-2, reads DARVTQTPRHKVTEMGQEVTMRCQPILGHNTVFWYRQTMMQGLELLAYFRNRAPLDDSGMPKDRFSAEMPDATLATLKIQPSEPRDSAVYFCASGSVGGGPYGYTFGSGTRLTVV.

The chain links TRBV5-5 to TRBJ2-2; D may be TRBD1 (5 bases). The length of the CDR3 is 12 residues. Trimming removed 4 bases from V and 6 bases from J, with 7 bases in between. CDR1 and CDR2 (germline): SGHKS, YYEKEE (reference sequence). CDR3 sequence reads: CASSARAGELFF. Written as DNA, the CDR3 is TGTGCCAGCAGCGCCAGGGCCGGGGAGCTGTTTTTT.

This rearrangement joins TRBV27 to TRBJ1-2; TRBD1 matches at 7 bases. This CDR3 spans 15 amino acids. Trimming removed 2 bases from V and 5 bases from J; junction bases left unmatched: 8. Germline CDR1 is MNHEY and CDR2 is SMNVEV (reference sequence). CDR3 nucleotides: TGTGCCAGCAGTTTAATGGCGGGACAGTCGTATGGCTACACCTTC. This sequence encodes CASSLMAGQSYGYTF.

The V gene is TRBV7-9, the J gene TRBJ2-2; the D gene is possibly TRBD1 (5 bases). The CDR3 covers 16 residues. V lost 7 bases and J lost 0, with 15 bases in between. CDR1 SEHNR and CDR2 FQNEAQ come from the germline V gene (reference sequence). In DNA form, the CDR3 reads TGTGCCAGCACCCCAGGGCCAGGGACGAACACCGGGGAGCTGTTTTTT. It specifies CASTPGPGTNTGELFF.

The chain links TRBV27 to TRBJ1-2, with D possibly matching TRBD1 (6 bases). Germline loops: CDR1 MNHEY, CDR2 SMNVEV (reference sequence). V lost 4 bases to trimming and J lost 5 bases, with 14 bases between them. This CDR3 comprises 14 residues. Here the CDR3 reads CASSSAGGPYGYTF. CDR3 nucleotides: TGTGCCAGCAGTTCCGCCGGGGGGCCGTATGGCTACACCTTC.

V is TRBV11-1 and J is TRBJ2-7, with 7 bases fitting TRBD1. Germline V gives CDR1 SGHAT, CDR2 FQDESV (reference sequence). There are 15 residues in the CDR3. J gave up 4 bases and V 5 bases, and 11 bases lay outside the gene matches. Written as DNA, the CDR3 is TGTGCCAGCAGCACGAGACAGGGTGGGGGATACGAGCAGTACTTC. Translating it yields CASSTRQGGGYEQYF.

V and J are TRBV27 and TRBJ1-1; D gene unclear. There are 11 residues in the CDR3. V lost 7 bases and J lost 4, with 7 bases in between. The germline CDR1 and CDR2 sequences are MNHEY and SMNVEV (reference sequence). For the CDR3, the DNA is TGTGCCAGCACCCGGGGCACTGAAGCTTTCTTT. It encodes CASTRGTEAFF.

The genes are TRBV7-2 and TRBJ2-3; 16 nucleotides agree with TRBD2. With V trimmed by 5 bases and J by 4 bases, 6 bases remained unmatched. The germline V gene encodes CDR1 SGHTA and CDR2 FQGNSA. The CDR3 sequence is 17 residues long. CDR3 sequence (DNA): TGTGCCAGCAGCCCCTATGGGACTAGCGGGAGGGCAGATACGCAGTATTTT. Translating it yields CASSPYGTSGRADTQYF.

J is TRBJ1-2 and V is TRBV27; 8 bases align to TRBD1. The J segment lost 4 bases and the V segment lost 6 bases, leaving 7 bases of the junction unmatched. This CDR3 has 14 residues. CDR1 is MNHEY, CDR2 SMNVEV, per germline (reference sequence). CDR3 in amino acids: CASRGTGGFYGYTF. The CDR3 DNA reads TGTGCCAGCAGAGGAACAGGGGGATTCTATGGCTACACCTTC.

This sequence joins TRBV18 and TRBJ1-1; D unresolved. The CDR3 sequence is 13 residues long. CDR1 is KGHSH, CDR2 LQKENI, per germline. V was shortened by 2 bases and J by 7 bases, with 11 bases between the two germline ends. CDR3 protein: CASSPGYGFEAFF. The CDR3 DNA reads TGTGCCAGCTCACCAGGATACGGGTTTGAAGCTTTCTTT.

The chain recombines TRBV9 with TRBJ1-6, with 8 bases lining up with TRBD1. V was clipped by 0 bases and J by 9 bases; unmatched bases: 5. The CDR3 extends over 15 amino acids. Germline V CDR1 and CDR2: SGDLS, YYNGEE. CDR3 in amino acids: CASSVADRGGSPLHF. Here the CDR3 DNA reads TGTGCCAGCAGCGTAGCCGACAGGGGTGGTTCACCCCTCCACTTT.

V is TRBV11-2 and J is TRBJ2-1; 8 nucleotides agree with TRBD2. The CDR3 runs to 15 residues. CDR1 and CDR2 (germline): SGHAT, FQNNGV. The V segment lost 3 bases and the J segment 4 bases; nucleotides outside the gene matches: 5. DNA of the CDR3: TGTGCCAGCAGCTTGGGCGGGGGGAGATACAATGAGCAGTTCTTC. As protein: CASSLGGGRYNEQFF.